The entry below gives a single TCR beta chain sequence along with its context. As handled by the study authors: Quantification of nucleated cells was approximated via reference gene primer amplification. Here immunoSEQ multiplex PCR was the method, and the copy in TCRdb shows in-frame clones only, minus some. Clone size and V and J calls were adopted from that table, with D and trimming inferred from the DNA. The table lists more than 25,000 clones, roughly 90% of them singletons. This sample is part of a study of blood T cell repertoires in COVID-19. Whole-study context: There were acute and convalescent COVID-19 samples, and they came from the United States, Italy and Spain. Sample material is recorded as cDNA or gDNA derived from T cells, B-cell-depleted T cells, or PBMCs.

The CDR3 spans 19 residues. V lost 2 bases to trimming and J lost 0 bases; unmatched junction nucleotides: 11. CDR1 is SGHTA, CDR2 FQGNSA, per germline. The sequence came from a man aged 55-75 years with active COVID-19. The chain carries TRBV7-2 and TRBJ2-4, with TRBD2 identical over 9 bases. The specimen sequenced was peripheral blood. The CDR3 here is CASSLMVAGAELAKNIQYF. The CDR3 nucleotides read TGTGCCAGCAGCTTAATGGTAGCGGGGGCTGAACTAGCCAAAAACATTCAGTACTTC.